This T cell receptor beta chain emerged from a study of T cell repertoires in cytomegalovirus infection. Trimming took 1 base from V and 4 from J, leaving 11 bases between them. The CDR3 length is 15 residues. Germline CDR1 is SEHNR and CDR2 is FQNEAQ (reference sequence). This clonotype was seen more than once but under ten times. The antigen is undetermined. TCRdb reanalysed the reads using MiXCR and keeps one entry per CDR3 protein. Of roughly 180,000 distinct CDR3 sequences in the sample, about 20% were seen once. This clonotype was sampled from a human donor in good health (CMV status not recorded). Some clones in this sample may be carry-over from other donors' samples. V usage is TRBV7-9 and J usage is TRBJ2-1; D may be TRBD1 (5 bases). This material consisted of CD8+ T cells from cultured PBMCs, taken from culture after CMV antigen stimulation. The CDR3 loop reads CASSLDQGRYNEQFF. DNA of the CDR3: TGTGCCAGCAGCTTAGACCAGGGCAGGTACAATGAGCAGTTCTTC.